The sample holds one count of the clone carrying this TCR beta chain. From germline, CDR1 is KGHDR and CDR2 SFDVKD. This CDR3 comprises 15 residues. Trimming shortened V by 7 bases and J by 0 bases, and 14 bases separated the two germline ends. This entry belongs to a study of blood T cell repertoires in COVID-19. Residents of approximately 25 US areas, aged about 18 to 100 years, made up the participants. TCRdb keeps only in-frame clones here, not all; method: immunoSEQ multiplex PCR. The table has 490,000 or so clones, about nine tenths seen once. The sequencing input was PBMCs or T cells enriched from blood (not recorded which). This chain connects TRBV24-1 to TRBJ1-2; D remains unclear. This TCR was sampled from an older woman who had recovered from COVID-19. The CDR3: CATRARSPPNYGYTF. CDR3 nucleotide sequence: TGTGCCACCAGGGCGAGGAGCCCACCTAACTATGGCTACACCTTC.